These T cell receptor beta chains were read from a single sample in a study of identical twins. Each CDR3 protein is one row after TCRdb ran MiXCR on the 5' RACE reads. In the table there are roughly 230,000 distinct CDR3 sequences, approximately 8.3% of which are singletons. The sample was also linked to a second study, of yellow fever vaccine responses in identical twins.

The sequenced sample was CD8+ T cells sorted from blood. These receptors originate from a woman younger than 30 in good health. CDR3s include the opening cysteine and the closing phenylalanine or tryptophan. A D gene is named only where the DNA matches it firmly. Clone size is stated in some rows and not others, as once, few, many or a class when expanded.

d_call j_call clone_size v_call cdr3_aa cdr3_nt
TRBD2 TRBJ2-1 many TRBV5-1 CASSFYSGGYNEQFF TGCGCCAGCAGCTTTTATAGCGGGGGGTACAATGAGCAGTTCTTC
- TRBJ1-1 few TRBV29-1 CSVEVLRNTEAFF TGCAGCGTTGAAGTGCTAAGGAACACTGAAGCTTTCTTT
- TRBJ2-2 - TRBV20-1 CSAEQGTGELFF TGCAGTGCGGAGCAGGGGACCGGGGAGCTGTTTTTT
- TRBJ2-7 few TRBV27 CASSLGTGPEEQYF TGTGCCAGCAGTTTAGGGACGGGCCCCGAAGAGCAGTACTTC
- TRBJ2-3 many TRBV3-1 CASSHVEVTDTQYF TGTGCCAGCAGCCATGTCGAGGTAACAGATACGCAGTATTTT
- TRBJ2-7 - TRBV30 CAWRLRGGSIEQYF TGTGCCTGGAGGTTAAGGGGGGGCTCGATTGAGCAGTACTTC
- TRBJ2-1 once TRBV4-1 CASSQELGTGERFF TGCGCCAGCAGCCAAGAATTGGGGACGGGCGAGCGGTTCTTC
- TRBJ2-7 - TRBV6-5 CASSYPSGYSYEQYF TGTGCCAGCAGTTACCCGTCAGGGTACTCCTACGAGCAGTACTTC
- TRBJ1-2 - TRBV12-3/TRBV12-4 CASSLGRTNNYGYTF TGTGCCAGCAGTTTAGGCCGGACCAATAACTATGGCTACACCTTC
- TRBJ1-5 few TRBV27 CASSPISGSNQPQHF TGTGCCAGCAGCCCAATCTCGGGTTCCAATCAGCCCCAGCATTTT
TRBD1 TRBJ2-3 few TRBV11-1 CASSLSLIRRGQSTDTQYF TGTGCCAGCAGCTTAAGTTTAATCCGCAGGGGGCAGAGCACAGATACGCAGTATTTT
TRBD2 TRBJ2-1 - TRBV9 CASSTPAGGPVLEQFF TGTGCCAGCAGCACCCCAGCGGGAGGGCCGGTGTTAGAGCAGTTCTTC
- TRBJ2-2 - TRBV12-3/TRBV12-4 CASSLLSSRGTGELFF TGTGCCAGCAGTTTACTTTCCTCCAGAGGGACCGGGGAGCTGTTTTTT
TRBD1 TRBJ2-7 many TRBV27 CASSPGTGLDMQYF TGTGCCAGCAGCCCCGGGACAGGTCTAGACATGCAGTACTTC
TRBD1 TRBJ2-2 many TRBV12-3/TRBV12-4 CASSYRGTGELFF TGTGCCAGCAGTTACAGGGGTACCGGGGAGCTGTTTTTT
TRBD1 TRBJ2-3 - TRBV7-9 CASSQGTDNTDTQYF TGTGCCAGCAGCCAAGGGACAGACAACACAGATACGCAGTATTTT
- TRBJ2-7 many TRBV28 CASGYRLGYEQYF TGTGCCAGCGGATACAGATTAGGCTACGAGCAGTACTTC
- TRBJ2-3 many TRBV7-3 CASSNTGRLGQYF TGTGCCAGCAGCAACACAGGGCGGCTTGGGCAGTATTTT
TRBD1 TRBJ1-6 many TRBV12-3/TRBV12-4 CASSTGDSSYNSPLHF TGTGCCAGCAGTACAGGGGATAGCTCCTATAATTCACCCCTCCACTTT
- TRBJ2-5 few TRBV6-1 CASSQGRAAVQETQYF TGTGCCAGCAGTCAAGGGAGAGCGGCGGTCCAAGAGACCCAGTACTTC
- TRBJ2-7 - TRBV28 CASSFRTGREYEQYF TGTGCCAGCAGTTTCAGGACAGGGAGGGAATACGAGCAGTACTTC
TRBD2 TRBJ2-5 - TRBV10-3 CAIASPPRATSGQETQYF TGTGCCATCGCAAGCCCACCGAGAGCTACTAGCGGACAAGAGACCCAGTACTTC
TRBD2 TRBJ2-3 many TRBV10-3 CAISAGGPDTQYF TGTGCCATCAGCGCGGGGGGGCCAGATACGCAGTATTTT
- TRBJ1-5 many TRBV10-2 CASSLDFQPQHF TGCGCCAGCAGTTTGGATTTCCAGCCCCAGCATTTT
- TRBJ2-5 many TRBV10-3 CAISEGIVQGSQETQYF TGTGCCATCAGTGAGGGGATAGTCCAGGGGAGTCAAGAGACCCAGTACTTC
- TRBJ1-1 few TRBV11-2 CASSLATSTEAFF TGTGCCAGCAGCTTAGCCACAAGCACTGAAGCTTTCTTT
- TRBJ2-7 few TRBV20-1 CSANLLSGVSYEQYF TGCAGTGCTAATCTTCTTTCGGGGGTGTCCTACGAGCAGTACTTC
- TRBJ2-7 many TRBV5-6 CASSLGAGEQYF TGTGCCAGCAGCTTGGGGGCAGGTGAGCAGTACTTC
TRBD2 TRBJ2-1 - TRBV28 CASREGGRANEQFF TGTGCCAGCAGGGAGGGCGGGAGAGCCAATGAGCAGTTCTTC
- TRBJ2-1 few TRBV6-1 CASSEALEGRTFF TGTGCCAGCAGTGAAGCGCTAGAGGGGAGAACGTTCTTC
- TRBJ2-1 many TRBV7-2 CASSLAPPVEHNEQFF TGTGCCAGCAGCTTAGCCCCCCCGGTAGAGCACAATGAGCAGTTCTTC
- TRBJ1-2 few TRBV20-1 CSARDLGAFYGYTF TGCAGTGCTAGAGATCTGGGGGCTTTCTATGGCTACACCTTC
TRBD1 TRBJ2-1 few TRBV11-2 CASSLDEGGSDNEQFF TGTGCCAGCAGCTTAGATGAAGGGGGCAGCGACAATGAGCAGTTCTTC
TRBD2 TRBJ2-3 few TRBV27 CASSFQFRTSGTTDTQYF TGTGCCAGCAGTTTCCAGTTCAGGACTAGCGGAACCACAGATACGCAGTATTTT
TRBD1 TRBJ1-1 - TRBV7-9 CASSLLGQSNTEAFF TGTGCCAGCAGCTTACTGGGACAGTCGAACACTGAAGCTTTCTTT
- TRBJ2-1 - TRBV6-5 CASSYLPATQSYNEQFF TGTGCCAGCAGTTATCTCCCGGCGACCCAGTCCTACAATGAGCAGTTCTTC
- TRBJ2-5 few TRBV20-1 CSAGPHKILEAETQYF TGCAGTGCTGGTCCTCATAAGATCCTTGAAGCAGAGACCCAGTACTTC
- TRBJ2-3 - TRBV7-9 CASSSSPQDTQYF TGTGCCAGCAGCTCGAGTCCCCAGGATACGCAGTATTTT
- TRBJ2-7 - TRBV27 CASSYTGAYEQYF TGTGCCAGCAGTTATACAGGCGCCTACGAGCAGTACTTC
TRBD1 TRBJ1-5 - TRBV5-6 CASSFGQGVHNQPQHF TGTGCCAGCAGCTTTGGACAGGGGGTACACAATCAGCCCCAGCATTTT
TRBD1 TRBJ2-5 many TRBV7-8 CASSPFGQVEETQYF TGTGCCAGCAGTCCTTTTGGACAGGTTGAAGAGACCCAGTACTTC
- TRBJ1-2 - TRBV11-2 CASSFGGPLYGYTF TGTGCCAGCAGCTTTGGGGGGCCCCTATATGGCTACACCTTC
- TRBJ1-4 - TRBV7-9 CASSSSATNEKLFF TGTGCCAGCAGCTCCAGCGCAACTAATGAAAAACTGTTTTTT
- TRBJ1-3 - TRBV10-3 CAISEYSGPSGNTIYF TGTGCCATCAGTGAATACTCGGGACCCTCTGGAAACACCATATATTTT
- TRBJ1-6 many TRBV6-1 CASSEGRGGQSPLHF TGTGCCAGCAGTGAAGGTCGTGGGGGGCAATCACCCCTCCACTTT
TRBD1 TRBJ2-3 many TRBV6-1 CASSPTGAIGGTDTQYF TGTGCCAGCAGTCCGACAGGGGCCATCGGGGGCACAGATACGCAGTATTTT
- TRBJ2-4 - TRBV7-9 CASSFVGAAKNIQYF TGTGCCAGCAGCTTCGTGGGGGCGGCCAAAAACATTCAGTACTTC
TRBD2 TRBJ2-7 many TRBV5-1 CASIGGFGEQYF TGCGCCAGCATCGGGGGGTTCGGGGAGCAGTACTTC
TRBD1 TRBJ2-1 - TRBV20-1 CSAEQGESYNEQFF TGCAGTGCGGAACAGGGGGAATCCTACAATGAGCAGTTCTTC
- TRBJ2-1 few TRBV27 CASRPRGPYNEQFF TGTGCCAGTCGCCCTAGGGGCCCCTACAATGAGCAGTTCTTC
- TRBJ2-5 - TRBV2 CASLELYQETQYF TGTGCCAGCCTTGAACTCTACCAAGAGACCCAGTACTTC
TRBD1 TRBJ2-7 many TRBV27 CASSYAGGAGFSYEQYF TGTGCCAGCAGTTATGCAGGGGGCGCCGGATTTTCCTACGAGCAGTACTTC
- TRBJ2-1 many TRBV19 CASSMGNEQFF TGTGCCAGCAGTATGGGGAATGAGCAGTTCTTC
TRBD2 TRBJ2-2 - TRBV20-1 CSARDYSGGYTGELFF TGCAGTGCTAGAGATTACAGCGGGGGTTACACCGGGGAGCTGTTTTTT
TRBD1 TRBJ2-4 - TRBV11-1 CASSPGQGANIQYF TGTGCCAGCAGCCCAGGACAGGGAGCAAACATTCAGTACTTC